This TCR beta chain was documented in a study of T cell repertoires in cytomegalovirus infection. In TCRdb, the reads were re-called with MiXCR into one record per CDR3 protein. Among roughly 120,000 distinct CDR3 sequences, around 32% were seen once, and the ten largest hold roughly 53%. The CDR3 length is 16 residues. V lost 0 bases and J lost 0, with 9 bases in between. This clonotype was seen a handful of times. Its antigen is currently unknown. Points from the study as a whole: Accumulated public TCR beta family frequency recognized individuals carrying CMV together with the relevant HLA. The study found HLA-C-restricted CMV-specific TCR beta clonotypes dominating the ex vivo response.

Material: CD8+ T cells from cultured PBMCs, obtained from culture after CMV antigen stimulation. This TCR derives from a human donor in good health (CMV status not recorded). Some clones in this sample may be carry-over from other donors' samples. The gene calls are TRBV23-1 and TRBJ1-5, with D possibly TRBD1 on 6 matching bases. TRBV23-1 is placed among ORFs of uncertain function. The CDR3: CASSQSPRGSNQPQHF. Written as DNA, the CDR3 is TGCGCCAGCAGTCAATCCCCCAGGGGTAGCAATCAGCCCCAGCATTTT.